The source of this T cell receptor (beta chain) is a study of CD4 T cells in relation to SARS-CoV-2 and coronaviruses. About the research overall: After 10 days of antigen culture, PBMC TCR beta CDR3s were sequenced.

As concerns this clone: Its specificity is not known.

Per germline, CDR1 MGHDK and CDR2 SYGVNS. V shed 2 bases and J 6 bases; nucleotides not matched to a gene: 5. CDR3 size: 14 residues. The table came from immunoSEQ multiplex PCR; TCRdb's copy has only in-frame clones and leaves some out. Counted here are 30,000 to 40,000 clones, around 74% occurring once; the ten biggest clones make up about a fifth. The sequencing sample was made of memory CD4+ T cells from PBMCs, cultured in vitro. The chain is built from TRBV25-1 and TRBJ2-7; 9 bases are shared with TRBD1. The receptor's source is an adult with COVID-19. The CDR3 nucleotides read TGTGCCAGCAGTGAAAATGCGACAGGGGGCGAGCAGTACTTC. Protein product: CASSENATGGEQYF.